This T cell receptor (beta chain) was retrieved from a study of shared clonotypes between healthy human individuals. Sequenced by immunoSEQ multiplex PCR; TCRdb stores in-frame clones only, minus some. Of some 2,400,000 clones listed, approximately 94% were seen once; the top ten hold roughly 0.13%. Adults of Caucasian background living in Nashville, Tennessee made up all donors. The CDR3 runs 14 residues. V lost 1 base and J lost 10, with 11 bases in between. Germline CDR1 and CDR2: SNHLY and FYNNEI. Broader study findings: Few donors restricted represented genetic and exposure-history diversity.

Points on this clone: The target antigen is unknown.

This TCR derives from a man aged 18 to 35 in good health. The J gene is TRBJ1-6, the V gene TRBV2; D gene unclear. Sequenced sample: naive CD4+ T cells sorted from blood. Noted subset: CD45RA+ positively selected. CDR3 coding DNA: TGTGCCAGCAGTGAAGGGGGTTTAGGGTCACCCCTCCACTTT. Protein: CASSEGGLGSPLHF.